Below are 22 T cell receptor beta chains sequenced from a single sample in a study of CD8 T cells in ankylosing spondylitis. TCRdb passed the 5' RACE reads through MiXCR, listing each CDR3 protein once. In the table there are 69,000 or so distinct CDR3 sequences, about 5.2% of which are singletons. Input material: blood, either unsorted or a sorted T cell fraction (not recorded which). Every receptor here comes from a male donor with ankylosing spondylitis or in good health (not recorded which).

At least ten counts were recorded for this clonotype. The CDR3 reads CASNEQETQYF. Written as DNA, the CDR3 is TGTGCCAGCAACGAGCAAGAGACCCAGTACTTC. The V gene is TRBV2, the J gene TRBJ2-5, with D unresolved. The V gene's germline CDR1 is SNHLY and CDR2 FYNNEI. The length of the CDR3 is 11 residues. V was cut by 7 bases and J by 2 bases, with 5 bases left in between.

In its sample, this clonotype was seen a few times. The CDR3 sequence is CASSRAGGSSYEQYF. The CDR3 nucleotides are TGTGCCAGCAGTCGAGCGGGGGGCAGCTCCTACGAGCAGTACTTC. V is TRBV6-9 and J is TRBJ2-7; 9 bases fit TRBD2. V shed 5 bases, J shed 0 bases, and the junction held 5 bases outside the gene matches. CDR3 length: 15 amino acids. Germline V lookup: CDR1 MNHGY, CDR2 SVAAGI.

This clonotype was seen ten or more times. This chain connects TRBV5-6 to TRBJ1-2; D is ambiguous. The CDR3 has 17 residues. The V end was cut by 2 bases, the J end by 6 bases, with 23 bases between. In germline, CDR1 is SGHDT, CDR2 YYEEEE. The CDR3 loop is CASSFWSGMRTTHGYTF. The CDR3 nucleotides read TGTGCCAGCAGCTTTTGGTCGGGGATGCGTACTACCCATGGCTACACCTTC.

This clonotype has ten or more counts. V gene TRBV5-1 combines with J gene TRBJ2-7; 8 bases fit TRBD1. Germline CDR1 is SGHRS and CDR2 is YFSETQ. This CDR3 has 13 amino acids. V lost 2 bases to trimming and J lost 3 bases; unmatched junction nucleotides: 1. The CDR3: CASSFTGGYEQYF. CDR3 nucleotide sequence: TGCGCCAGCAGCTTCACAGGGGGCTACGAGCAGTACTTC.

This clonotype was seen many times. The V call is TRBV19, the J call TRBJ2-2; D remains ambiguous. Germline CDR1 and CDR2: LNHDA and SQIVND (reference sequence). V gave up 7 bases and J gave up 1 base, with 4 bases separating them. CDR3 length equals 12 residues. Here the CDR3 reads CASNWNTGELFF. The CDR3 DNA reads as TGTGCCAGTAATTGGAACACCGGGGAGCTGTTTTTT.

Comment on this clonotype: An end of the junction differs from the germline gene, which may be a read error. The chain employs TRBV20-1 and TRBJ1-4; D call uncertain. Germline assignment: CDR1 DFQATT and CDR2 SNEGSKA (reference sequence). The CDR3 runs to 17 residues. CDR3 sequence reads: CCARPKDNRQGFEKLFF. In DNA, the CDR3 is TGCTGTGCTAGACCCAAGGATAACAGACAAGGGTTTGAAAAACTGTTTTTT.

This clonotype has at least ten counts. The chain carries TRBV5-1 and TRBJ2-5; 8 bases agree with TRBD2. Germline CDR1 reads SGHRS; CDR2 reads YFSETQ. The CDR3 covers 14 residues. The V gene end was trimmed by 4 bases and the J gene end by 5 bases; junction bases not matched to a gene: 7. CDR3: CASSPTSVRETQYF. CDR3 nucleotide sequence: TGCGCCAGCAGCCCGACTAGCGTAAGGGAGACCCAGTACTTC.

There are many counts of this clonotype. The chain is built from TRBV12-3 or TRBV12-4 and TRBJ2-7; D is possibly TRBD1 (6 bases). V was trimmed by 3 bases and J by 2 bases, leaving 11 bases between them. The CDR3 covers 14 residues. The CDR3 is CASSFSDSAYEQYF. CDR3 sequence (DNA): TGTGCCAGCAGTTTTTCGGACAGCGCCTACGAGCAGTACTTC.

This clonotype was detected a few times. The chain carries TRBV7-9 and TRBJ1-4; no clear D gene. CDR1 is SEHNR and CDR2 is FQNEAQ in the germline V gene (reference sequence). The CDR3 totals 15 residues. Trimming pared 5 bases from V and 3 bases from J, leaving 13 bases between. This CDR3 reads CASSPDGAANEKLFF. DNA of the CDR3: TGTGCCAGCAGCCCCGATGGCGCGGCTAATGAAAAACTGTTTTTT.

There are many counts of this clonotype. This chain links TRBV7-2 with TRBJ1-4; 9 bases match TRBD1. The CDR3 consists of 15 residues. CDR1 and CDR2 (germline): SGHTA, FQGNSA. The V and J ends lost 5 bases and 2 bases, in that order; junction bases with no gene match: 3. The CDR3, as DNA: TGTGCCAGCAGCCACGGGACAGGGACTAATGAAAAACTGTTTTTT. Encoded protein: CASSHGTGTNEKLFF.

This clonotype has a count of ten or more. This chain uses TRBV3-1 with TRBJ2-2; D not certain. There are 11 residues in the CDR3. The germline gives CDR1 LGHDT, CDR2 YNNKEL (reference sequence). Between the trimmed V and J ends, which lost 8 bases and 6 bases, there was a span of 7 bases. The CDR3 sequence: CASSHAGELFF. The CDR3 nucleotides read TGTGCCAGCTCTCATGCCGGGGAGCTGTTTTTT.

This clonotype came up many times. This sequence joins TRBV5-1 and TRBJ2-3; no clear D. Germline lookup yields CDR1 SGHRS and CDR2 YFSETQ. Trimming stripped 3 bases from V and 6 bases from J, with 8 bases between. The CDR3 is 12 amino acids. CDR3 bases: TGCGCCAGCAGCTCAACCGGGGATACGCAGTATTTT. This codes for CASSSTGDTQYF.

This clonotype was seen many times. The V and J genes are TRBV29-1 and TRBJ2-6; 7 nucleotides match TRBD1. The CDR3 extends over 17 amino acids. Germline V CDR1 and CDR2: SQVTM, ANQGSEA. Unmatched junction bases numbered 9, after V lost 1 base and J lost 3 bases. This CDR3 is CSVEVRDRESGANVLTF. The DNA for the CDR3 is TGCAGCGTTGAAGTGAGAGACAGGGAGAGTGGGGCCAACGTCCTGACTTTC.

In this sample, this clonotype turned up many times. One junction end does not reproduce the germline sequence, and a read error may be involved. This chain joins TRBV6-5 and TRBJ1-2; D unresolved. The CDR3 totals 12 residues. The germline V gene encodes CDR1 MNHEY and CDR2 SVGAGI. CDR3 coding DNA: TGTGCCAGCAGTGACTCTAGCTATGGCTACACCTTC. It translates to CASSDSSYGYTF.

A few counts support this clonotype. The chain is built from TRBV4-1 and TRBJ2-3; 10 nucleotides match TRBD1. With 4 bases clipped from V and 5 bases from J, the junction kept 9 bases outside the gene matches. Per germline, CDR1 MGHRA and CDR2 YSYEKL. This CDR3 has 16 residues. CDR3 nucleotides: TGCGCCAGCAGCCCGTTTGACAGGGGGCTGGAAGATACGCAGTATTTT. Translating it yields CASSPFDRGLEDTQYF.

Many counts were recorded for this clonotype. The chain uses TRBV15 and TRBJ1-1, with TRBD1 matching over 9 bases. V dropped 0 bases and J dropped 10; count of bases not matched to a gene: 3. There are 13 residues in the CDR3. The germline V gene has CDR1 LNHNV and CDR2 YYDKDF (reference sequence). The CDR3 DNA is TGTGCCACCAGCAGAGAACTGACAGGGGGAGCTTTCTTT. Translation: CATSRELTGGAFF.

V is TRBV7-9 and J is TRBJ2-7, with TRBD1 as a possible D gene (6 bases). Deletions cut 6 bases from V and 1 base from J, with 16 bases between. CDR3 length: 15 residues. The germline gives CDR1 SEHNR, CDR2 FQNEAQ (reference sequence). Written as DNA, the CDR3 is TGTGCCAGCAGTCCCGGGACACTCTCATCCTACGAGCAGTACTTC. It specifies CASSPGTLSSYEQYF.

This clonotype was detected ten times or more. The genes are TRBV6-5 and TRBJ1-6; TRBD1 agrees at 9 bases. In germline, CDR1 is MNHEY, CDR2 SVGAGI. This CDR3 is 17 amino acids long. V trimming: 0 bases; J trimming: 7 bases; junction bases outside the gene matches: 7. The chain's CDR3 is CASSYSPTGGHNSPLHF. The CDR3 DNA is TGTGCCAGCAGTTACTCTCCGACAGGGGGTCACAATTCACCCCTCCACTTT.

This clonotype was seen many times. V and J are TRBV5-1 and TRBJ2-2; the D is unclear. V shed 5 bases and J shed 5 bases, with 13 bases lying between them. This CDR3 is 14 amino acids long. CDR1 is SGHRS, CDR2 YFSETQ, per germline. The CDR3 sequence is CASSFLGTTGELFF. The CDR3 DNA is TGCGCCAGCAGTTTTCTGGGAACGACCGGGGAGCTGTTTTTT. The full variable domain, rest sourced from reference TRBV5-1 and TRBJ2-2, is KAGVTQTPRYLIKTRGQQVTLSCSPISGHRSVSWYQQTPGQGLQFLFEYFSETQRNKGNFPGRFSGRQFSNSRSEMNVSTLELGDSALYLCASSFLGTTGELFFGEGSRLTVL.

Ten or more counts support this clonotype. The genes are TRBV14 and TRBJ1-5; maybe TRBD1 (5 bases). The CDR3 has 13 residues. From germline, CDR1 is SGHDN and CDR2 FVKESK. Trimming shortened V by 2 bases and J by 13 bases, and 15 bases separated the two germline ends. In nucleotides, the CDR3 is TGTGCCAGCAGCCAAACCGCACCGGGACTTCAGCATTTT. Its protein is CASSQTAPGLQHF.

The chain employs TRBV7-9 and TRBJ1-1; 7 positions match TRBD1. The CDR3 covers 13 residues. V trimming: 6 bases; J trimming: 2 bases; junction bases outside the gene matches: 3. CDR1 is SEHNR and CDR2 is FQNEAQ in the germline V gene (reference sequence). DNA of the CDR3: TGTGCCAGCAGGACAGGGCTAAACACTGAAGCTTTCTTT. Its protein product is CASRTGLNTEAFF.

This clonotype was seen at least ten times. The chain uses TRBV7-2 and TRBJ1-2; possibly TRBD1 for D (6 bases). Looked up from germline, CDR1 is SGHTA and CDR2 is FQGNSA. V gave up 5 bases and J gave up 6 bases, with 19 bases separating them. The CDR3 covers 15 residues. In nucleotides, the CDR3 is TGTGCCAGCAGCCCGGACAGATCTAAAATAGATGGCTACACCTTC. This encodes CASSPDRSKIDGYTF.